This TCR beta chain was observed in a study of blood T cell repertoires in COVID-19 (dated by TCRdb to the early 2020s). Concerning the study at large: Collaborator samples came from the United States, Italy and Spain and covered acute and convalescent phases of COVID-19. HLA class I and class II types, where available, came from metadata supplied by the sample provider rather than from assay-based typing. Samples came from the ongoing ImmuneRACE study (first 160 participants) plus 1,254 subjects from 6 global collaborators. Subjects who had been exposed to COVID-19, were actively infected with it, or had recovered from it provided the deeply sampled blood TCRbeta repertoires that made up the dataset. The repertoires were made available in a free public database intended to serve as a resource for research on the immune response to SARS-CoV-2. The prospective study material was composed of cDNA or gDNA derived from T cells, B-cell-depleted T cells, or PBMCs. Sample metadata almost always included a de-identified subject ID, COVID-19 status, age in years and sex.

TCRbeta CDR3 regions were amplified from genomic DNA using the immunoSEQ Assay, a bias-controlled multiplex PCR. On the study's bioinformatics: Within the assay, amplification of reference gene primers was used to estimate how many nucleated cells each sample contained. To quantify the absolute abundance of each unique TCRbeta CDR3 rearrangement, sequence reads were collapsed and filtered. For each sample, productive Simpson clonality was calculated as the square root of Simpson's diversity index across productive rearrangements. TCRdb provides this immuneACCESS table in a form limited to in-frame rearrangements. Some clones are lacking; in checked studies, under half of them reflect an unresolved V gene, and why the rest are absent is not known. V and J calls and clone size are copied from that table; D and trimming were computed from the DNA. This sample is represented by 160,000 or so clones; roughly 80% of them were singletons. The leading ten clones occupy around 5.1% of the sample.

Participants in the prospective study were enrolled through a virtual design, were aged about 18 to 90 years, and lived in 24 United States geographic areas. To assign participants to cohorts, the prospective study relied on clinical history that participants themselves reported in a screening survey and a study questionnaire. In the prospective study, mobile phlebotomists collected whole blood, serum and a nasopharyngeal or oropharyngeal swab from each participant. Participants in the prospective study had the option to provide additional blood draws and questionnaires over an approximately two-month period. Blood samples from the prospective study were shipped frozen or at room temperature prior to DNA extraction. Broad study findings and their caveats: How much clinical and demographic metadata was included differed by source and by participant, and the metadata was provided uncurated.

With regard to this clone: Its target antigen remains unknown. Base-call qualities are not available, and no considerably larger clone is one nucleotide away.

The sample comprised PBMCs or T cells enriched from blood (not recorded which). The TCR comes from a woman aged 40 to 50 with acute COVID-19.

The sequenced DNA: TGTGCCAGCAGCTTAGATTGGCGGGAGATAAGAAATGAGCAGTTCTTC. This codes for CASSLDWREIRNEQFF. The rearranged chain carries TRBV11-2 and TRBJ2-1, and 7 bases in between align with TRBD2. Germline trimming: 0 bases from V, 7 bases from J; junction bases outside gene matches: 9. Measured from the cysteine to the phenylalanine, the CDR3 is 16 residues long. CDR3 DNA is the only sequence kept; it has 48 bases, read in frame from the first base. Based on the germline V gene, the CDR1 and CDR2 sequences are SGHAT and FQNNGV.